The 30 T cell receptor beta chains listed next were all sequenced from one sample in a study of control samples from healthy donors and cancer patients. TCRdb's table, derived via immunoSEQ multiplex PCR, lists solely in-frame clones and lacks some. The sample lists 150,000 or so clones, 70% to 90% seen once, with about 12% in the top ten. Sequencing was performed on blood. The receptor source for this set is a man aged 25-45 years in good health.

This clone was found a few times. The chain is built from TRBV19 and TRBJ1-6, with a possible D match to TRBD1 (5 bases). The V gene's germline CDR1 is LNHDA and CDR2 SQIVND (reference sequence). V lost 6 bases and J 2 bases, leaving 11 bases between the germline ends. The CDR3 length is 15 residues. The CDR3: CASRVGAPYNSPLHF. The CDR3 bases are TGTGCCAGTAGGGTCGGGGCGCCCTATAATTCACCCCTCCACTTT.

V usage is TRBV7-9 and J usage is TRBJ1-1, with D possibly matching TRBD1 (5 bases). The CDR3 is 14 residues long. From germline, CDR1 is SEHNR and CDR2 FQNEAQ (reference sequence). Trimming removed 5 bases from V and 4 bases from J, with 14 bases in between. CDR3 nucleotides: TGTGCCAGCAGCCCAGGTGGGGGATCCACTGAAGCTTTCTTT. Protein: CASSPGGGSTEAFF.

The DNA for the CDR3 is TGTGCCAGCAGTTATCCGCCTCCGGGACAGGGCGGGGAGCTGTTTTTT. As protein: CASSYPPPGQGGELFF. The chain joins TRBV6-5 to TRBJ2-2; 9 bases are a match to TRBD1. There are 16 residues in the CDR3. Germline CDR1 and CDR2: MNHEY and SVGAGI. V gave up 3 bases and J gave up 7 bases; unmatched junction bases: 9.

The CDR3 bases are TGTGCCAGCAGTGGGGGGGCCCCCTATGGCTACACCTTC. Its protein product is CASSGGAPYGYTF. The chain employs TRBV9 and TRBJ1-2; TRBD1 is a possible D gene (6 bases). Germline V gene sequence: CDR1 SGDLS, CDR2 YYNGEE. Trimming took off 5 bases at V and 4 bases at J, with 12 bases between the two ends. This CDR3 is built from 13 residues.

The V and J genes are TRBV7-3 and TRBJ2-2; 7 bases agree with TRBD2. The CDR3 length is 17 residues. The germline CDR1 and CDR2 sequences are SGHTA and FQGTGA. With V trimmed by 2 bases and J by 8 bases, 14 bases remained unmatched. The CDR3 nucleotides are TGTGCCAGCAGCTTAGGCGTAGCGGGTGGCGTATTGGGGGAGCTGTTTTTT. Translation: CASSLGVAGGVLGELFF.

The V call is TRBV6-1, the J call TRBJ2-3; the D gene is possibly TRBD1 (6 bases). This CDR3 has 15 residues. Deletions cut 0 bases from V and 3 bases from J, with 10 bases between. The germline gives CDR1 MNHNS, CDR2 SASEGT. CDR3 loop: CASSEARGSTDTQYF. CDR3 sequence (DNA): TGTGCCAGCAGTGAAGCGAGGGGGTCAACAGATACGCAGTATTTT.

The chain links TRBV5-1 to TRBJ2-5; 7 bases map to TRBD1. Germline V gene lookup returns CDR1 SGHRS and CDR2 YFSETQ. V was pared by 5 bases and J by 1 base, with 11 bases of the junction left unmatched. The CDR3 spans 16 residues. CDR3 residues: CASSVTVRDSQETQYF. In DNA, the CDR3 is TGCGCCAGCAGTGTCACTGTCCGGGACAGCCAAGAGACCCAGTACTTC.

A note on this clone: Other DNA sequences in this sample translate to the same CDR3. The J gene is TRBJ2-3, the V gene TRBV11-2, with 7 bases fitting TRBD1. This CDR3 has 14 residues. The germline gives CDR1 SGHAT, CDR2 FQNNGV. The V segment lost 3 bases and the J segment 2 bases; nucleotides outside the gene matches: 2. The CDR3 nucleotides read TGTGCCAGCAGCTTGGGACAGACCACAGATACGCAGTATTTT. Translation gives CASSLGQTTDTQYF.

The chain is built from TRBV4-1 and TRBJ2-2; D is uncertain. V lost 1 base to trimming and J lost 0 bases, with 6 bases between them. Looked up from germline, CDR1 is MGHRA and CDR2 is YSYEKL. The CDR3 is made up of 15 amino acids. CDR3 region: CASSQGRSNTGELFF. The DNA for the CDR3 is TGCGCCAGCAGCCAAGGACGGTCGAACACCGGGGAGCTGTTTTTT.

The chain combines TRBV27 with TRBJ1-2; D unresolved. Germline lookup yields CDR1 MNHEY and CDR2 SMNVEV (reference sequence). This CDR3 comprises 15 residues. V lost 5 bases and J 7 bases, leaving 20 bases between the germline ends. This CDR3 reads CASSDRDTSIRGYTF. The CDR3 DNA is TGTGCCAGCAGTGACCGAGACACATCAATACGTGGCTACACCTTC.

V and J are TRBV11-3 and TRBJ1-3; unclear D gene. This CDR3 comprises 13 residues. V was cut by 6 bases and J by 8 bases, with 14 bases left in between. The germline CDR1 and CDR2 sequences are SGHNT and YENEEA. The CDR3 is CASSVAGGDTIYF. The CDR3 DNA reads TGTGCCAGCAGTGTGGCCGGAGGAGACACCATATATTTT.

Here the CDR3 reads CASSQDLAGGSNQPQHF. DNA of the CDR3: TGCGCCAGCAGCCAAGATTTGGCCGGGGGGAGCAATCAGCCCCAGCATTTT. The J gene is TRBJ1-5, the V gene TRBV4-3; TRBD1 might be the D (5 bases). Germline lookup yields CDR1 LGHNA and CDR2 YSLEER. The germline V and J ends were trimmed by 0 bases and 1 base, with 13 bases remaining between them. The CDR3 contains 17 residues.

This chain connects TRBV5-1 to TRBJ2-5, with D maybe TRBD2 (5 bases). The V gene's germline CDR1 is SGHRS and CDR2 YFSETQ. This CDR3 region has 14 residues. V lost 2 bases, J lost 2 bases, and 10 bases lay in between. CDR3 sequence: CASSLGGGQETQYF. CDR3 nucleotides: TGCGCCAGCAGCTTAGGAGGTGGGCAAGAGACCCAGTACTTC. The variable domain in full, with the rest retrieved from reference TRBV5-1 and TRBJ2-5, is KAGVTQTPRYLIKTRGQQVTLSCSPISGHRSVSWYQQTPGQGLQFLFEYFSETQRNKGNFPGRFSGRQFSNSRSEMNVSTLELGDSALYLCASSLGGGQETQYFGPGTRLLVL.

V usage is TRBV2 and J usage is TRBJ2-7, with a possible D match to TRBD1 (6 bases). The CDR3 has 11 residues. V lost 8 bases, J lost 3 bases, and 8 bases lay in between. CDR1 and CDR2 from the germline V gene are SNHLY and FYNNEI. CDR3 residues: CASGQFYEQYF. Written as DNA, the CDR3 is TGTGCCAGCGGACAGTTCTACGAGCAGTACTTC.

On this clone: Within the sample, other DNA sequences also encode this same CDR3. The chain carries TRBV9 and TRBJ1-5, with TRBD1 matching 7 bases. Germline CDR1 is SGDLS and CDR2 is YYNGEE. The CDR3 is 14 amino acids. Trimming took 0 bases from V and 4 from J; bases not matched to a gene: 1. The DNA for the CDR3 is TGTGCCAGCAGCGTAGGACAGGGAAATCAGCCCCAGCATTTT. It specifies CASSVGQGNQPQHF.

This chain connects TRBV14 to TRBJ1-6; D remains ambiguous. CDR1 is SGHDN and CDR2 is FVKESK in the germline V gene. V lost 2 bases and J 5 bases, leaving 10 bases between the germline ends. The CDR3 is 15 residues long. This chain's CDR3 is CASSQRGLNNSPLHF. CDR3 in DNA: TGTGCCAGCAGCCAAAGAGGATTGAATAATTCACCCCTCCACTTT.

This chain joins TRBV7-9 and TRBJ1-1; D not certain. The CDR3 contains 12 residues. V was trimmed by 5 bases and J by 7 bases, leaving 11 bases between them. Germline assignment: CDR1 SEHNR and CDR2 FQNEAQ (reference sequence). CDR3 sequence reads: CASSPIILEAFF. In DNA, the CDR3 is TGTGCCAGCAGCCCAATAATACTTGAAGCTTTCTTT.

About this clone: This sample also contains other DNA sequences that code for the same CDR3. The V gene is TRBV27, the J gene TRBJ2-3, with 11 bases matching TRBD2. The CDR3 spans 17 residues. Unmatched junction bases numbered 13, after V lost 4 bases and J lost 7 bases. Germline V CDR1 and CDR2: MNHEY, SMNVEV (reference sequence). The CDR3 DNA is TGTGCCAGCAGTTCTTACCCGGGACTAGCGGCAATCAATACGCAGTATTTT. As protein: CASSSYPGLAAINTQYF.

The chain links TRBV6-5 to TRBJ2-5; D unclear. Germline CDR1 is MNHEY and CDR2 is SVGAGI. V was trimmed by 0 bases and J by 3 bases, leaving 11 bases between them. This CDR3 spans 15 amino acids. CDR3 residues: CASSYSKNREETQYF. CDR3 nucleotides: TGTGCCAGCAGTTACTCGAAAAACAGAGAAGAGACCCAGTACTTC.

This clone was counted between two and nine times. The chain uses TRBV7-2 and TRBJ2-1, with D uncertain. Germline values: CDR1 SGHTA, CDR2 FQGNSA. V shed 0 bases and J shed 0 bases, with 9 bases lying between them. The CDR3 is 16 residues long. The CDR3 bases are TGTGCCAGCAGCTTAGCGGATTACAGCTCCTACAATGAGCAGTTCTTC. Translating it yields CASSLADYSSYNEQFF.

In DNA, the CDR3 is TGTGCCAGCAGCTTAGCGACAGGGGGTTACAATGAGCAGTTCTTC. Translation gives CASSLATGGYNEQFF. The genes are TRBV7-2 and TRBJ2-1, with TRBD1 matching over 9 bases. There are 15 residues in the CDR3. V trimming: 0 bases; J trimming: 4 bases; junction bases outside the gene matches: 1. Germline loops: CDR1 SGHTA, CDR2 FQGNSA.

This chain uses TRBV24-1 with TRBJ2-1; 9 nucleotides line up with TRBD2. This CDR3 comprises 18 residues. V lost 4 bases, J lost 7 bases, and 16 bases stayed unmatched. Germline CDR1 KGHDR, CDR2 SFDVKD. The CDR3 DNA sequence: TGTGCCACCAGTGACCTCGACGTGGGTAGCGGGAGATATAATGAGCAGTTCTTC. Its translation is CATSDLDVGSGRYNEQFF.

This clone appeared a few times. CDR3 DNA sequence: TGTGCCAGCAGTGGGACCACCGGGGAGCTGTTTTTT. Protein: CASSGTTGELFF. The rearrangement links TRBV2 to TRBJ2-2; D gene unclear. Germline V lookup: CDR1 SNHLY, CDR2 FYNNEI. V gave up 4 bases and J gave up 4 bases, with 4 bases separating them. The length of the CDR3 is 12 residues.

This sequence joins TRBV9 and TRBJ1-2; weak D call: TRBD1 (6 bases). This CDR3 has 14 residues. The germline gives CDR1 SGDLS, CDR2 YYNGEE. The V end lost 3 bases, the J end lost 8 bases, and 17 bases lay between the germline ends. The CDR3 loop is CASSATGSARGYTF. DNA of the CDR3: TGTGCCAGCAGCGCCACAGGGTCGGCTAGGGGCTACACCTTC.

The chain recombines TRBV20-1 with TRBJ2-6, with D uncertain. The CDR3 contains 14 residues. V was pared by 3 bases and J by 3 bases, with 9 bases between. Germline CDR1 and CDR2: DFQATT and SNEGSKA (reference sequence). The CDR3 nucleotides read TGCAGTGCTAGTATCGAGGTTGGGGCCAACGTCCTGACTTTC. Its translation: CSASIEVGANVLTF.

The rearrangement links TRBV7-2 to TRBJ1-1; D is unresolved. The V gene lost 1 base and the J gene lost 5 bases, with 20 bases spanning the gap. Germline CDR1 and CDR2: SGHTA and FQGNSA. This CDR3 is built from 17 residues. CDR3 DNA: TGTGCCAGCAGCTTAGATTGGGTCGCTCTGTCGAAGACTGAAGCTTTCTTT. Translating gives CASSLDWVALSKTEAFF.

The chain combines TRBV7-8 with TRBJ1-2, with 8 bases lining up with TRBD1. V was pared by 6 bases and J by 3 bases, with 21 bases of the junction left unmatched. Looked up from germline, CDR1 is SGHVS and CDR2 is FQNEAQ. This CDR3 has 19 amino acids. The CDR3 coding sequence is TGTGCCAGCAGTTTCGCCAATTATCCCAGGGGGCGCGAGGACTATGGCTACACCTTC. Its translation is CASSFANYPRGREDYGYTF. Complete variable domain (other parts from reference TRBV7-8 and TRBJ1-2): GAGVSQSPRYKVAKRGQDVALRCDPISGHVSLFWYQQALGQGPEFLTYFQNEAQLDKSGLPSDRFFAERPEGSVSTLKIQRTQQEDSAVYLCASSFANYPRGREDYGYTFGSGTRLTVV.

V usage is TRBV9 and J usage is TRBJ2-4; possibly TRBD1 for D (6 bases). The CDR3 is made up of 16 amino acids. V was clipped by 0 bases and J by 5 bases, with 15 bases between them. Per germline, CDR1 SGDLS and CDR2 YYNGEE. CDR3: CASSVAIQGSQNIQYF. CDR3 nucleotides: TGTGCCAGCAGCGTAGCGATACAGGGCTCCCAAAACATTCAGTACTTC. Full variable domain (remainder filled in from reference TRBV9 and TRBJ2-4): DSGVTQTPKHLITATGQRVTLRCSPRSGDLSVYWYQQSLDQGLQFLIQYYNGEERAKGNILERFSAQQFPDLHSELNLSSLELGDSALYFCASSVAIQGSQNIQYFGAGTRLSVL.

The chain carries TRBV18 and TRBJ1-1; D is perhaps TRBD1 (5 bases). The CDR3 spans 12 residues. Germline-derived CDR1 and CDR2 are KGHSH and LQKENI. Trimming cost V 4 bases and J 3 bases, with 6 bases left between them. The CDR3 sequence: CASSRGDTEAFF. In DNA, the CDR3 is TGTGCCAGCTCACGGGGGGACACTGAAGCTTTCTTT.

The chain has TRBV2 and TRBJ1-5; 8 bases match TRBD1. V trimming: 4 bases; J trimming: 7 bases; junction bases outside the gene matches: 9. This CDR3 is built from 15 residues. CDR1 and CDR2 from the germline V gene are SNHLY and FYNNEI. The CDR3: CASSGGQADSQPQHF. The CDR3, as DNA: TGTGCCAGCAGTGGGGGACAGGCAGACTCCCAGCCCCAGCATTTT.